Reported below is one T cell receptor beta chain. As yet, its antigen is unknown. Terminally differentiated effector memory CD45RA+ cells were excluded from the naive CD8 cells, which were CD45RO-negative and positively selected for CCR7. CDR1 is SGHNT and CDR2 is YYREEE in the germline V gene (reference sequence). Trimming stripped 0 bases from V and 7 bases from J, with 11 bases between. The CDR3 runs 13 residues. The sample is drawn from a study of shared clonotypes between healthy human individuals. Every immunoSEQ plate was one replicate of a subset's evenly spread DNA. Measured with immunoSEQ multiplex PCR; TCRdb has only the in-frame clones, and not every one. The repertoire holds millions of clones, with roughly 95% as singletons. Findings and limits, study-wide: Depth was large, yet rarefaction showed that sorted-subset sequencing was incomplete.

This chain joins TRBV5-4 and TRBJ2-7; D gene uncertain. This receptor was taken from a man aged 18-30 years in good health. Sequenced material: naive CD8+ T cells sorted from blood. CDR3 coding DNA: TGTGCCAGCAGCTTGGACGGAGCTACGGAGCAGTACTTC. This encodes CASSLDGATEQYF.